The source of this T cell receptor beta chain is a study of T cell clonotyping in hematopoietic cell transplantation (dated by TCRdb to the early 2020s). About the study as a whole: A total of roughly 150 blood samples were collected in the study from 35 consecutive transplant recipients and their related donors. Recruitment of patients was conducted between late 2015 and January 2017, and follow-up was continued until September 2020 or death. Beyond this particular receptor, the publication reports: Only a small fraction of recipient repertoires overlapped donor repertoires, with over 95% appearing de novo at the given depth. The sample size was limited and the cells went unsorted, which meant the CD4 and CD8 repertoire contributions could not be told apart. Broader posttransplant TCR repertoire diversity was predicted by donor and pretransplant recipient Inverse Simpson Index values. After transplant, TCR diversity in recipients dropped, and pathologically expanded clonotypes increased progressively from day 30 to day 180.

With the immunoSEQ assay, which is a bias-controlled multiplex PCR relying on V- and J-specific primers, TCR beta CDR3 regions were amplified from genomic DNA. A proprietary barcode and Illumina adapter sequences were added to the CDR3 amplicons in a second PCR step. An Illumina MiSeq instrument was used for sequencing of the CDR3 libraries. Concerning the study's data processing: Export and quality control were performed with immunoSEQ Analyzer 3.0, and downstream analyses were performed with R Bioconductor and Immunarch. Only productive rearrangements within the normalized downsampled data set were used in the calculation of repertoire metrics. Pathologically expanded clonotypes were defined as those larger than 5 templates in the normalized cohort. The Inverse Simpson Index was used to measure repertoire diversity. To capture all clonotypes, the CMV-specificity analyses were run on the non-normalized data set. As stored in TCRdb, this immuneACCESS dataset retains in-frame rearrangements with V and J assigned. A fraction of the clones does not appear; measured against another copy, unresolved V genes explain less than half of the discrepancy, and the remainder lacks a known reason. V and J calls and clone size are those listed in that table; D and trimming were worked out from the DNA. This sample comprises about 27,000 clones, roughly 95% of them detected only once. The ten biggest clones cover approximately 1.5% of the sample.

For TCR beta sequencing, blood samples came from the related transplant donors. Using Nuclei Lysis Solution, genomic DNA was extracted from unfractionated peripheral blood mononuclear cells that were either fresh or cryopreserved. Comments on this clone: Its antigen target is currently unknown. No qualities accompany the bases; no much larger clone lies one base away.

The sequence came from a man in his fifties in good health. Some clones in this sample may be carry-over from other donors' samples. Sequences were obtained from peripheral blood mononuclear cells.

The bases read TGTGCCAGCAGAGGAACCACGGGACAGTCAAATTCACCCCTCCACTTT. Its protein product is CASRGTTGQSNSPLHF. The chain was built from TRBV2 and TRBJ1-6; 7 junctional bases match TRBD1. The CDR3 holds 16 amino acids from the cysteine to the phenylalanine. The DNA shown is the 48-base CDR3, in frame from base 1. V is pruned by 6 bases and J by 7 bases, leaving 12 bases of the junction without a gene match. CDR1 SNHLY and CDR2 FYNNEI are derived from the germline V gene.